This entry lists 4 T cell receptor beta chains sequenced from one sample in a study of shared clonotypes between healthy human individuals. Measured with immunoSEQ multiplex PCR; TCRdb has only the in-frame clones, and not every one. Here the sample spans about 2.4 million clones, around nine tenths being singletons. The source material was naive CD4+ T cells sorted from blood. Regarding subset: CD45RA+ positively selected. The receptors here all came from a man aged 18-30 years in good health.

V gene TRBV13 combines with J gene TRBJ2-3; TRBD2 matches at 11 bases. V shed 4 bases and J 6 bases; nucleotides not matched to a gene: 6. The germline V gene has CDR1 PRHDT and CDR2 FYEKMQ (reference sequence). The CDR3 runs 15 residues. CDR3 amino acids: CASSSPGTSGDTQYF. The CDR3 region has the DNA TGTGCCAGCAGCTCGCCCGGGACTAGCGGCGATACGCAGTATTTT.

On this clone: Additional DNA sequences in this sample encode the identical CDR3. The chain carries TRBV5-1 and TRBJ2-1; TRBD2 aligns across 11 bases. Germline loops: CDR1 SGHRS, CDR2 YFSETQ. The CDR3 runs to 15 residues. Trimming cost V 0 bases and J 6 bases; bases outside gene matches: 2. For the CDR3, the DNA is TGCGCCAGCAGCTTGGTAACTAGCGGGAGCAATGAGCAGTTCTTC. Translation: CASSLVTSGSNEQFF.

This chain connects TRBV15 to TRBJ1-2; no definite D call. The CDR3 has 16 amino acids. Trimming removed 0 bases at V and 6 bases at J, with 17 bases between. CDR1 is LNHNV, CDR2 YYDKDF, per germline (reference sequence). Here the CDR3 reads CATSRDLGGSEDGYTF. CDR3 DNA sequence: TGTGCCACCAGCAGAGATTTGGGCGGGTCCGAAGATGGCTACACCTTC. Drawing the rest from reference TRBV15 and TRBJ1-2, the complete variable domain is DAMVIQNPRYQVTQFGKPVTLSCSQTLNHNVMYWYQQKSSQAPKLLFHYYDKDFNNEADTPDNFQSRRPNTSFCFLDIRSPGLGDTAMYLCATSRDLGGSEDGYTFGSGTRLTVV.

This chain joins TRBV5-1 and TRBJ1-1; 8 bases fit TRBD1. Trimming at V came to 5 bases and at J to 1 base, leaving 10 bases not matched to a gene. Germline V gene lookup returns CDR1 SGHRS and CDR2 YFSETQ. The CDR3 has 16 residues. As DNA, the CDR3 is TGCGCCAGCAGTCGTGCTTCAGGGGGCGCGAACACTGAAGCTTTCTTT. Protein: CASSRASGGANTEAFF.